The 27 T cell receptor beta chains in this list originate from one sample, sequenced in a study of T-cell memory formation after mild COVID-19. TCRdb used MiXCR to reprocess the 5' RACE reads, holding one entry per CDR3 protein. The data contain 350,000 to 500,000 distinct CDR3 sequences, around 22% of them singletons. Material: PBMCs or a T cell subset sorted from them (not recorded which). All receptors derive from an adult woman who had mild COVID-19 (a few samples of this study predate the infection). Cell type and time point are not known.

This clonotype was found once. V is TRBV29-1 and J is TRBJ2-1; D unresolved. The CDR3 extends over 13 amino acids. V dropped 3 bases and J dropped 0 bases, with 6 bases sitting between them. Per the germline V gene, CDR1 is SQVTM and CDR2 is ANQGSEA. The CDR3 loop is CSVDPGSYNEQFF. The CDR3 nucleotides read TGCAGCGTTGATCCGGGCTCCTACAATGAGCAGTTCTTC.

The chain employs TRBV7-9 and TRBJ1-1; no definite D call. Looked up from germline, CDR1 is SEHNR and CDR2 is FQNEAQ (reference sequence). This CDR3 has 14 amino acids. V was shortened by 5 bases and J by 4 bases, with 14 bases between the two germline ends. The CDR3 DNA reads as TGTGCCAGCAGCCCGACGGCGGACTCCACTGAAGCTTTCTTT. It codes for CASSPTADSTEAFF.

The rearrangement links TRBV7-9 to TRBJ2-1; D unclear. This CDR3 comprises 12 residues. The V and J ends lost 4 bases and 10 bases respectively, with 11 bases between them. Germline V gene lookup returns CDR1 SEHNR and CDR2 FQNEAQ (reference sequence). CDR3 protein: CASSSITKEQFF. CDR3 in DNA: TGTGCCAGCAGCTCGATCACAAAGGAGCAGTTCTTC.

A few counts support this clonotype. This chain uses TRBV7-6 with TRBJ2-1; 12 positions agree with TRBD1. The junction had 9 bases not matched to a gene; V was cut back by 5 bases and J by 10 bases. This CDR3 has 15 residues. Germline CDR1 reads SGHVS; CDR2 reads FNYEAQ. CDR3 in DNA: TGTGCCAGCAGCCTATCGGGGACAGGGGGCTCCGAGCAGTTCTTC. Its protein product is CASSLSGTGGSEQFF.

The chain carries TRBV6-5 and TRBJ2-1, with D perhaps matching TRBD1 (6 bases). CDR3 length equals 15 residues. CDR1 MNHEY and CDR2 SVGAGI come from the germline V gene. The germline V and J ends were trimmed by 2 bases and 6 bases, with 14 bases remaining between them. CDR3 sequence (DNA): TGTGCCAGCAGTTACGAACAGGGAAAAGGCAATGAGCAGTTCTTC. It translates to CASSYEQGKGNEQFF.

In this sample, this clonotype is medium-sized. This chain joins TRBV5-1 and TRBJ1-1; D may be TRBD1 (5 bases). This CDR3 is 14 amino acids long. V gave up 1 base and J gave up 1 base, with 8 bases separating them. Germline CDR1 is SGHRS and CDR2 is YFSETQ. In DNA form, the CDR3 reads TGCGCCAGCAGCTTGTGGCAGGGGAACACTGAAGCTTTCTTT. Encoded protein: CASSLWQGNTEAFF.

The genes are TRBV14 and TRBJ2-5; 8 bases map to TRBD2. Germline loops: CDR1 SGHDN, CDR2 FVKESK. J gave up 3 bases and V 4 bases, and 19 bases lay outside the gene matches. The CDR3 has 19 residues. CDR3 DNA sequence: TGTGCCAGCAGCCCCCCCCGACGGGAGGGAAGATTGGTGGAAGAGACCCAGTACTTC. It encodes CASSPPRREGRLVEETQYF.

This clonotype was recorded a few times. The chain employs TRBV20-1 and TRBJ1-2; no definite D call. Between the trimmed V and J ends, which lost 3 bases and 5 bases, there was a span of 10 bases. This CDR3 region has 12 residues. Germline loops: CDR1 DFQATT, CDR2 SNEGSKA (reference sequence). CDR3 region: CSASRRDYGYTF. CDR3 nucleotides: TGCAGTGCTAGTCGGAGGGATTATGGCTACACCTTC.

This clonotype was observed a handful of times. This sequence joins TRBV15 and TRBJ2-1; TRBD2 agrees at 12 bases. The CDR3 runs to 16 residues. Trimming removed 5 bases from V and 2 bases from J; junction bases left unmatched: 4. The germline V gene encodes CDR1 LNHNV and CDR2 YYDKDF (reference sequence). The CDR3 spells CATSPRTSGTYNEQFF. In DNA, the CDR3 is TGTGCCACCAGCCCCCGGACTAGCGGGACCTACAATGAGCAGTTCTTC. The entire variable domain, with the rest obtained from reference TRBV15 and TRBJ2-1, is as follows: DAMVIQNPRYQVTQFGKPVTLSCSQTLNHNVMYWYQQKSSQAPKLLFHYYDKDFNNEADTPDNFQSRRPNTSFCFLDIRSPGLGDTAMYLCATSPRTSGTYNEQFFGPGTRLTVL.

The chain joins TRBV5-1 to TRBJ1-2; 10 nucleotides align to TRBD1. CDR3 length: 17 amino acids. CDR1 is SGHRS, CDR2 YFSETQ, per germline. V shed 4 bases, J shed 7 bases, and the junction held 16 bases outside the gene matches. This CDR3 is CASSDGTIGQGVSGYTF. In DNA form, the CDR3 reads TGCGCCAGCAGCGACGGAACCATTGGACAGGGGGTCAGTGGCTACACCTTC. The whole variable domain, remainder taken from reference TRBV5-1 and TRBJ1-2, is KAGVTQTPRYLIKTRGQQVTLSCSPISGHRSVSWYQQTPGQGLQFLFEYFSETQRNKGNFPGRFSGRQFSNSRSEMNVSTLELGDSALYLCASSDGTIGQGVSGYTFGSGTRLTVV.

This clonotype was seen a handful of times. CDR3 sequence (DNA): TGTGCCAGCAGCTACAACAGGGTGCGAGAGACCCAGTACTTC. Its translation is CASSYNRVRETQYF. The chain recombines TRBV11-2 with TRBJ2-5, with D possibly TRBD1 on 6 matching bases. Between the trimmed V and J ends, which lost 4 bases and 4 bases, there was a span of 13 bases. This CDR3 has 14 amino acids. Germline loops: CDR1 SGHAT, CDR2 FQNNGV.

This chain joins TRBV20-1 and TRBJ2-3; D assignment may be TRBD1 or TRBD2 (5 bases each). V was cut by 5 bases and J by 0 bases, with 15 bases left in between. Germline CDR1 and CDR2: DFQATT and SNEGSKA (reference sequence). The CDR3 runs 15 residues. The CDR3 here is CSAPPGTSSTDTQYF. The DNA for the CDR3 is TGCAGTGCTCCCCCCGGGACCTCTAGCACAGATACGCAGTATTTT.

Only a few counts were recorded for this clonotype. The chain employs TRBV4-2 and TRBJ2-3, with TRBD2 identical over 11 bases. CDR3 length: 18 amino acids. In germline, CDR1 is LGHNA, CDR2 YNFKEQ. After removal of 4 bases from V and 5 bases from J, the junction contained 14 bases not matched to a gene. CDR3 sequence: CASSLGTSGVTSGDTQYF. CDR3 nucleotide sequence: TGTGCCAGCAGCCTAGGGACTAGCGGTGTAACCAGTGGAGATACGCAGTATTTT.

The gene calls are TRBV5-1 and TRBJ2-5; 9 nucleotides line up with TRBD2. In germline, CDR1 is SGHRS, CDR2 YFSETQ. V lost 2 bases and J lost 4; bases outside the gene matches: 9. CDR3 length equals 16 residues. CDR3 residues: CASSLNWREGRETQYF. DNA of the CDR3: TGCGCCAGCAGCTTAAATTGGCGGGAGGGCCGAGAGACCCAGTACTTC.

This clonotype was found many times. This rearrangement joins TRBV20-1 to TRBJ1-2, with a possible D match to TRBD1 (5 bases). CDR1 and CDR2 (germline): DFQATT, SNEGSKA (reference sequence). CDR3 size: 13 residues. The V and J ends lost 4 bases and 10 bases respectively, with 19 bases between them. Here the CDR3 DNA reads TGCAGTGCTAACAAAGGGCGACAGTTTCACTACACCTTC. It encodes CSANKGRQFHYTF.

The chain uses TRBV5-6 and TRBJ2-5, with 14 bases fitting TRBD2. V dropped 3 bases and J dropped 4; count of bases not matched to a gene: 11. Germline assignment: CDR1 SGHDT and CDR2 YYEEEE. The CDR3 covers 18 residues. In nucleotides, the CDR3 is TGTGCCAGCAGCTCTACCGGGACTAGCGGGGGAGGGGCAGAGACCCAGTACTTC. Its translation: CASSSTGTSGGGAETQYF.

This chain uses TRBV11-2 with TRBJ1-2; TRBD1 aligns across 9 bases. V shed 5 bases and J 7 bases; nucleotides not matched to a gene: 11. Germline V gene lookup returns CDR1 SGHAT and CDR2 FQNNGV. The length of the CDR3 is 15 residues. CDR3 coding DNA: TGTGCCAGCAGCGGGGCGGGACAGGGAGGTTCTGGCTACACCTTC. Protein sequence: CASSGAGQGGSGYTF.

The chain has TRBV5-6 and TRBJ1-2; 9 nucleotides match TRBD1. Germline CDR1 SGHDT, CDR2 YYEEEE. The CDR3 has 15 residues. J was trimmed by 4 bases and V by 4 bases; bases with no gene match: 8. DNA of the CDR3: TGTGCCAGCAGCCATGGGACAGGGAATATCTATGGCTACACCTTC. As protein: CASSHGTGNIYGYTF. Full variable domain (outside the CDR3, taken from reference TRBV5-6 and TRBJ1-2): DAGVTQSPTHLIKTRGQQVTLRCSPKSGHDTVSWYQQALGQGPQFIFQYYEEEERQRGNFPDRFSGHQFPNYSSELNVNALLLGDSALYLCASSHGTGNIYGYTFGSGTRLTVV.

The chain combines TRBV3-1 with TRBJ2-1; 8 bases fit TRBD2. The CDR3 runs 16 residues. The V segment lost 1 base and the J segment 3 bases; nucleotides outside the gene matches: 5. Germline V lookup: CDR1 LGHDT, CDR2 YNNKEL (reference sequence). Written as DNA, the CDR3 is TGTGCCAGCAGCCAAGTTGGGACTAGTGGCTACAATGAGCAGTTCTTC. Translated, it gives CASSQVGTSGYNEQFF.

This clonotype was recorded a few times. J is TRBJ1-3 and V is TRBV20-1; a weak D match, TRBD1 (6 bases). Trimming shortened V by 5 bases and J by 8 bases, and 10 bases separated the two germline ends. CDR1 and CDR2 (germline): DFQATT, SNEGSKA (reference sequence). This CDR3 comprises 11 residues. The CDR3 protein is CSAPKGDTIYF. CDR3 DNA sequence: TGCAGTGCTCCCAAGGGGGACACCATATATTTT.

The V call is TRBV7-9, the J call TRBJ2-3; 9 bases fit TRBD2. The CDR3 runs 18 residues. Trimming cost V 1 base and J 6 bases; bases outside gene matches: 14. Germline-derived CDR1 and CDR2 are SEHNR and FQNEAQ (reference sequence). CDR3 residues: CASSLVFRVAGVSDTQYF. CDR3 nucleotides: TGTGCCAGCAGCTTAGTATTCCGGGTAGCGGGAGTGTCGGATACGCAGTATTTT.

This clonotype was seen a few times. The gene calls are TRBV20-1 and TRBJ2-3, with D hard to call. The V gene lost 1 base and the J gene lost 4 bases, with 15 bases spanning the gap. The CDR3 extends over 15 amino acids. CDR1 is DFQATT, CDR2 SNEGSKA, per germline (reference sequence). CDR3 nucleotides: TGCAGTGCTAGAGGCCCCCTCGGAGTCCCAGATACGCAGTATTTT. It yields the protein CSARGPLGVPDTQYF.

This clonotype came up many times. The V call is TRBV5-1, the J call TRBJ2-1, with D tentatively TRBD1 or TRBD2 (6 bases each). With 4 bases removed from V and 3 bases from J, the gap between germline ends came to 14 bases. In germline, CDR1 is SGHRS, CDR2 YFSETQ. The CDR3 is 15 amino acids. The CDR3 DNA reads TGCGCCAGCAGCCGAGGGGGGTACAGCTACAATGAGCAGTTCTTC. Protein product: CASSRGGYSYNEQFF.

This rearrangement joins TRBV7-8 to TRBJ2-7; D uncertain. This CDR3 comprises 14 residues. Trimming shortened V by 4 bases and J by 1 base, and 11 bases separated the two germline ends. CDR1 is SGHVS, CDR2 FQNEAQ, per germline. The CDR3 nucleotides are TGTGCCAGCAGCTCAGGTCCGGAATCCTACGAGCAGTACTTC. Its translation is CASSSGPESYEQYF.

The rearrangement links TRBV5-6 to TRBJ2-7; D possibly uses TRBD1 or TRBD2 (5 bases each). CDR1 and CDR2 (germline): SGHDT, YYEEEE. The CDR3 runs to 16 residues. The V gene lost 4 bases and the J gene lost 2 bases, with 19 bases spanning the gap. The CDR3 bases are TGTGCCAGCAGCGGAGACGGACTGGGACGGCCCTACGAGCAGTACTTC. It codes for CASSGDGLGRPYEQYF.

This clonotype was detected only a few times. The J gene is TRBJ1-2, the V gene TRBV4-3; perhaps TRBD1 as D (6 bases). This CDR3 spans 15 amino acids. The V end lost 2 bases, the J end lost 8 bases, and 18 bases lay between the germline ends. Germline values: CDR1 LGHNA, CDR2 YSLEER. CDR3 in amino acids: CASSQRDTGSEGYTF. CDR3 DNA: TGCGCCAGCAGCCAAAGGGACACAGGGTCGGAGGGCTACACCTTC.

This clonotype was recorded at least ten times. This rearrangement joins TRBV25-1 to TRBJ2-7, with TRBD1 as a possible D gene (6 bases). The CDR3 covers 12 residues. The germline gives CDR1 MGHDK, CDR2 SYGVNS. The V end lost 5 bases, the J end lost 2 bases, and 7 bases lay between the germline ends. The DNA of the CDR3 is TGTGCCAGCAGTCCAGGGGCCTACGAGCAGTACTTC. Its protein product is CASSPGAYEQYF.